This T cell receptor (beta chain) was sequenced during a study of OX40 agonist ivuxolimab in advanced cancers. Some clones are missing from TCRdb's copy, which holds only in-frame ones; the method was immunoSEQ multiplex PCR. The sample lists tens of thousands of clones; more than 80% were seen once. This CDR3 has 14 residues. CDR1 is MGHRA and CDR2 is YSYEKL in the germline V gene. V shed 4 bases, J shed 5 bases, and the junction held 4 bases outside the gene matches. The chain combines TRBV4-1 with TRBJ1-5; 8 bases align to TRBD1. The sequence was collected from an adult with an advanced solid tumor such as melanoma, head and neck, liver or kidney cancer. The specimen was CD4+ or CD8+ T cells sorted from blood, collected in a trial of the OX40 agonist ivuxolimab. The CDR3, as DNA: TGCGCCAGCAGCCTCGGGACAGGTTATCAGCCCCAGCATTTT. Translated: CASSLGTGYQPQHF.